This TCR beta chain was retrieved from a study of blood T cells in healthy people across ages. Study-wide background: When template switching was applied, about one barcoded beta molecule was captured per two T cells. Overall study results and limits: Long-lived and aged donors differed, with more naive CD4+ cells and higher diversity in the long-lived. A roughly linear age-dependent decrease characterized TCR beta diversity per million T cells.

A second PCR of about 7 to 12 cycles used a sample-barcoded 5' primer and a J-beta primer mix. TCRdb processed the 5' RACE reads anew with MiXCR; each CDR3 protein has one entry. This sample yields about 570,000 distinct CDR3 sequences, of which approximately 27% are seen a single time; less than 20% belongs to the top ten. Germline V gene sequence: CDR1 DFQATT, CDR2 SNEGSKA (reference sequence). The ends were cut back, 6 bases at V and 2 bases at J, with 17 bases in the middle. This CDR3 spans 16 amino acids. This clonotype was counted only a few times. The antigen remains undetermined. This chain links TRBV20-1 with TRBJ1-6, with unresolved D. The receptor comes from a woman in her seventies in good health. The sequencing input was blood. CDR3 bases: TGCAGTGCGGGGAGGGCAGGCGGGGCCTATAATTCACCCCTCCACTTT. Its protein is CSAGRAGGAYNSPLHF.